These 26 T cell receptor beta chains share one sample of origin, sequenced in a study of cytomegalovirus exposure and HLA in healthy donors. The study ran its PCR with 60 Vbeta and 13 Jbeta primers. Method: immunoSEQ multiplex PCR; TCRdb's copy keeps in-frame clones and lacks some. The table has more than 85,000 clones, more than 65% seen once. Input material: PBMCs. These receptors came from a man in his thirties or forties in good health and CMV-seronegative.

CDR3 nucleotide sequence: TGTGCCAGCAGTGAATCTTTGGGGGGACAGGGAGGTGAAAAACTGTTTTTT. It is translated as CASSESLGGQGGEKLFF. The V gene is TRBV2, the J gene TRBJ1-4; TRBD1 agrees at 9 bases. Germline lookup yields CDR1 SNHLY and CDR2 FYNNEI. This CDR3 is 17 amino acids long. The V gene end was trimmed by 2 bases and the J gene end by 7 bases; junction bases not matched to a gene: 11. The entire variable domain, with the rest obtained from reference TRBV2 and TRBJ1-4, is as follows: EPEVTQTPSHQVTQMGQEVILRCVPISNHLYFYWYRQILGQKVEFLVSFYNNEISEKSEIFDDQFSVERPDGSNFTLKIRSTKLEDSAMYFCASSESLGGQGGEKLFFGSGTQLSVL.

In nucleotides, the CDR3 is TGTGCCAGCAGACCCGGGACTCCAGGCTATGAGCAGTTCTTC. Protein sequence: CASRPGTPGYEQFF. The chain employs TRBV28 and TRBJ2-1, with D tentatively TRBD2 (6 bases). CDR3 size: 14 residues. Germline V gene data show CDR1 as MDHEN and CDR2 as SYDVKM. With 6 bases removed from V and 8 bases from J, the gap between germline ends came to 17 bases.

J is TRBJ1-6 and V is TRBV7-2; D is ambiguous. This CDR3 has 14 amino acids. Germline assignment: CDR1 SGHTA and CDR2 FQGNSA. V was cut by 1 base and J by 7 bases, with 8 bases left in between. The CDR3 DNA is TGTGCCAGCAGCTTAGTCCCCGGGAATTCACCCCTCCACTTT. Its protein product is CASSLVPGNSPLHF.

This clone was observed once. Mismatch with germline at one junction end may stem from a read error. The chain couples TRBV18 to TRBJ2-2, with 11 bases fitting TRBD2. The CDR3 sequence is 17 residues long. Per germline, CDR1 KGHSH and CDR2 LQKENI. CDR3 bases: TGTGCCAGCGCACCGGGACTAGCGGTTGCGAACACCGGGGAGCTGTTTTTT. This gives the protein CASAPGLAVANTGELFF.

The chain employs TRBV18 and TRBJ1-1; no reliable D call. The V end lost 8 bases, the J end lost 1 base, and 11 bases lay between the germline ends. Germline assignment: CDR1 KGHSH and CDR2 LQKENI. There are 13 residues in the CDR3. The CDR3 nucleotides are TGTGCCAGCCGAGACATACCGAACACTGAAGCTTTCTTT. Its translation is CASRDIPNTEAFF.

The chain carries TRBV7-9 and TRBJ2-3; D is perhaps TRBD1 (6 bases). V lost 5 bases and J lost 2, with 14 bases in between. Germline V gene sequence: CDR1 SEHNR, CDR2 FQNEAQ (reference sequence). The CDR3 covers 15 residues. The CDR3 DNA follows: TGTGCCAGCAGCCCCAAGGGACACTCCACAGATACGCAGTATTTT. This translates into CASSPKGHSTDTQYF. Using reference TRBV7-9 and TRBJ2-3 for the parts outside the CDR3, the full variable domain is DTGVSQNPRHKITKRGQNVTFRCDPISEHNRLYWYRQTLGQGPEFLTYFQNEAQLEKSRLLSDRFSAERPKGSFSTLEIQRTEQGDSAMYLCASSPKGHSTDTQYFGPGTRLTVL.

The CDR3 coding sequence is TGTGCCTGGAGGTTTCCCCCAAATTCACCCCTCCACTTT. It codes for CAWRFPPNSPLHF. V is TRBV30 and J is TRBJ1-6; D remains unclear. The V end was cut by 3 bases, the J end by 7 bases, with 10 bases between. Germline V gene lookup returns CDR1 GTSNPN and CDR2 SVGIG (reference sequence). The CDR3 extends over 13 amino acids.

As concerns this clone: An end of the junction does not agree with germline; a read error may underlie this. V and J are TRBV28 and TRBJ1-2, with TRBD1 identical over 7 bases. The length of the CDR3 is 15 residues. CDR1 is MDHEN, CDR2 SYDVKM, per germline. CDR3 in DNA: TGTGCCAGCAGTTCCAGGGGGGAGGCTAACCATGGCTACACCTTC. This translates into CASSSRGEANHGYTF.

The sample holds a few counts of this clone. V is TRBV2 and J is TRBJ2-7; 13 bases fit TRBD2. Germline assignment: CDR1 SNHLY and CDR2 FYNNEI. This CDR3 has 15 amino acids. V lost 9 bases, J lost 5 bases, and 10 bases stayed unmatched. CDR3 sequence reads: CARRGGLAGSHEQYF. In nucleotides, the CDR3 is TGTGCCAGGCGGGGGGGACTAGCGGGAAGCCACGAGCAGTACTTC.

The CDR3 spells CASSLSMAVWDEQFF. The CDR3 DNA reads as TGTGCCAGCAGCTTGAGTATGGCGGTGTGGGATGAGCAGTTCTTC. The chain combines TRBV5-4 with TRBJ2-1, with no clear D. The CDR3 is 15 residues long. CDR1 SGHNT and CDR2 YYREEE come from the germline V gene (reference sequence). Trimming cost V 1 base and J 8 bases, with 16 bases left between them. Based on the CDR3 plus reference TRBV5-4 and TRBJ2-1, the full variable domain is ETGVTQSPTHLIKTRGQQVTLRCSSQSGHNTVSWYQQALGQGPQFIFQYYREEENGRGNFPPRFSGLQFPNYSSELNVNALELDDSALYLCASSLSMAVWDEQFFGPGTRLTVL.

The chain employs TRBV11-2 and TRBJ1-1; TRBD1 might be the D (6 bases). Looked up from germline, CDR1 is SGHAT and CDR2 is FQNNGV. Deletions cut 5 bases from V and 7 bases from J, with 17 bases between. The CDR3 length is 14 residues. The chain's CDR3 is CASSPTQGFSEAFF. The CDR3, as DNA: TGTGCCAGCAGCCCGACCCAGGGGTTCAGTGAAGCTTTCTTT.

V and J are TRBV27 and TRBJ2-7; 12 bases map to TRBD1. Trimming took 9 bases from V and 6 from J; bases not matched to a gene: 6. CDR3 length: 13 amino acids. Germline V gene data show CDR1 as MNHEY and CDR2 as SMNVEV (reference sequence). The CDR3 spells CASRGQGAPEQYF. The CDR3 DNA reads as TGTGCCAGTCGGGGACAGGGGGCGCCCGAGCAGTACTTC.

DNA for the CDR3: TGTGCCAGCAGTGACAGGGGGAAAATTCCCTACGAGCAGTACTTC. Protein product: CASSDRGKIPYEQYF. The rearrangement uses TRBV28 and TRBJ2-7; TRBD1 matches 9 bases. Germline V CDR1 and CDR2: MDHEN, SYDVKM. The CDR3 is 15 amino acids. V shed 5 bases, J shed 2 bases, and the junction held 7 bases outside the gene matches.

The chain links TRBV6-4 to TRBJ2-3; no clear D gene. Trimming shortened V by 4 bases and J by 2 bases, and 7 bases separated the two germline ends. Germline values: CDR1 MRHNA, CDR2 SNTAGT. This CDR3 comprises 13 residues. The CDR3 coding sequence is TGTGCCAGCAGTGGCGGAGACACAGATACGCAGTATTTT. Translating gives CASSGGDTDTQYF.

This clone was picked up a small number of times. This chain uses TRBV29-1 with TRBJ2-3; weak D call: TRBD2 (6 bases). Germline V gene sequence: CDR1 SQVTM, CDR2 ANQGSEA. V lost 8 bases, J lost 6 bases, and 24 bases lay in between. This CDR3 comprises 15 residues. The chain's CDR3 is CSSQGGTPSADTQYF. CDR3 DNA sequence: TGCAGCTCCCAGGGCGGGACGCCTTCGGCGGATACGCAGTATTTT.

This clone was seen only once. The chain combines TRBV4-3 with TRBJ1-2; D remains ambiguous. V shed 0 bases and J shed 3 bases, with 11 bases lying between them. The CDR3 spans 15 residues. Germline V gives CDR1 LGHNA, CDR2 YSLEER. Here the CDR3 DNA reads TGCGCCAGCAGCCAAGACAGAGGGTACTACTATGGCTACACCTTC. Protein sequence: CASSQDRGYYYGYTF.

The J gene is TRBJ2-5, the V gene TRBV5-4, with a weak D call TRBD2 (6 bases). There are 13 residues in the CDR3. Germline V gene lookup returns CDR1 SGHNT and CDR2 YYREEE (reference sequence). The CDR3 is CVAGRTDQETQYF. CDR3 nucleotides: TGTGTGGCGGGGCGTACAGATCAAGAGACCCAGTACTTC.

CDR3 amino acids: CATSRVWGQSSYNEQFF. CDR3 coding DNA: TGTGCCACCAGCAGAGTATGGGGACAGAGCTCCTACAATGAGCAGTTCTTC. The chain has TRBV15 and TRBJ2-1, with 7 bases identical to TRBD1. The CDR3 consists of 17 residues. CDR1 is LNHNV and CDR2 is YYDKDF in the germline V gene (reference sequence). V lost 1 base to trimming and J lost 0 bases; unmatched junction nucleotides: 6.

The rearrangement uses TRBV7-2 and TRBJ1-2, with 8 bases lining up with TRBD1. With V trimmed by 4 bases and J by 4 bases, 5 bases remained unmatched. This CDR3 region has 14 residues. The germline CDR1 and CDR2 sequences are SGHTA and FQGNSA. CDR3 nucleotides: TGTGCCAGCAGCTCTTGGGGACAGGTCTATGGCTACACCTTC. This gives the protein CASSSWGQVYGYTF.

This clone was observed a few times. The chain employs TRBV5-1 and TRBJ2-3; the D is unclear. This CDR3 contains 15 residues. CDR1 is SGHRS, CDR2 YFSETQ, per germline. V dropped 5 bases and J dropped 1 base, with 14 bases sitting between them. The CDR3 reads CASSLTRSGTDTQYF. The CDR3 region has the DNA TGCGCCAGCAGTCTGACACGCTCCGGCACAGATACGCAGTATTTT. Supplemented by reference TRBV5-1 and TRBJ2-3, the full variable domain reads KAGVTQTPRYLIKTRGQQVTLSCSPISGHRSVSWYQQTPGQGLQFLFEYFSETQRNKGNFPGRFSGRQFSNSRSEMNVSTLELGDSALYLCASSLTRSGTDTQYFGPGTRLTVL.

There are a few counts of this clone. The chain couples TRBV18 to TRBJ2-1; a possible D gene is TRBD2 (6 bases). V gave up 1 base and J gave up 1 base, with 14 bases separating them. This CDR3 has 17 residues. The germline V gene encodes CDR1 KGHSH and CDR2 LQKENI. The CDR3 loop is CASSPRVGLGSYNEQFF. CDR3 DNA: TGTGCCAGCTCACCACGGGTGGGACTTGGATCCTACAATGAGCAGTTCTTC.

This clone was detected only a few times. The CDR3 bases are TGTGCCAGCAGCTTAGGAGCGGGTAAAAACTATGGCTACACCTTC. As protein: CASSLGAGKNYGYTF. V is TRBV13 and J is TRBJ1-2; D is undetermined. Trimming removed 0 bases at V and 2 bases at J, with 10 bases between. The CDR3 consists of 15 residues. CDR1 is PRHDT and CDR2 is FYEKMQ in the germline V gene (reference sequence).

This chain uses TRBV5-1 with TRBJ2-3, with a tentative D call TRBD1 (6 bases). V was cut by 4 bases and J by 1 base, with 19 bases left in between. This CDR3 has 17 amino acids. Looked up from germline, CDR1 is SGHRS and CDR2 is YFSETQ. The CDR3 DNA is TGCGCCAGCAGCCCGGACAGTCGGGTTCCTGGCACAGATACGCAGTATTTT. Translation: CASSPDSRVPGTDTQYF.

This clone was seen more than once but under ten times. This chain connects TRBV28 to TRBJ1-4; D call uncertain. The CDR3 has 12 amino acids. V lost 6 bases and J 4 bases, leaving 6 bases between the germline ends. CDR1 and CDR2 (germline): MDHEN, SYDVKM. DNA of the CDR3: TGTGCCAGCAGAAGCGTTAATGAAAAACTGTTTTTT. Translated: CASRSVNEKLFF.

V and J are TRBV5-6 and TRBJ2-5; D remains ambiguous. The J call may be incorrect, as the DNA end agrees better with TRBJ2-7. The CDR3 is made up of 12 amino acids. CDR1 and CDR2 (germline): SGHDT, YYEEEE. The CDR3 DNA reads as TGTGCCAGCAGAACGAGCTCCTACGAGCAGTACTTC. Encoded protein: CASRTSSYEQYF.

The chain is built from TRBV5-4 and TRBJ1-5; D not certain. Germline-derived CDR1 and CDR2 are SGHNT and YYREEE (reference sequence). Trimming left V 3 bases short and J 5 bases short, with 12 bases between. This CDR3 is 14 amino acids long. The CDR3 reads CASSSDGVYQPQHF. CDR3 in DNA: TGTGCCAGCAGCTCGGACGGGGTCTATCAGCCCCAGCATTTT.